The 20 T cell receptor beta chains given below trace back to one sample, sequenced in a study of control samples from healthy donors and cancer patients. Profiled with immunoSEQ multiplex PCR; TCRdb holds only in-frame clones, not every one. The sample consists of 150,000 or so clones, 90% to 95% of them appearing once. Sequencing was performed on blood. Source of these receptors: a man younger than 35 in good health.

This clone was detected a few times. This rearrangement joins TRBV6-2 or TRBV6-3 to TRBJ2-4; D gene ambiguous. CDR3 length: 16 residues. Germline V CDR1 and CDR2: MNHEY, SVGEGT. Between the trimmed V and J ends, which lost 6 bases and 5 bases, there was a span of 20 bases. This CDR3 reads CASSPLLLTWENIQYF. DNA for the CDR3: TGTGCCAGCAGCCCACTCCTTCTGACCTGGGAAAACATTCAGTACTTC.

This sequence joins TRBV4-2 and TRBJ2-7; weak D call: TRBD2 (7 bases). The CDR3 is 18 residues long. The germline V and J ends were trimmed by 4 bases and 4 bases, with 26 bases remaining between them. Germline V lookup: CDR1 LGHNA, CDR2 YNFKEQ. The CDR3, as DNA: TGTGCCAGCAGCCCCTGGGGGGGCCCCAAGCCTTCCTTTTACGAGCAGTACTTC. Translation gives CASSPWGGPKPSFYEQYF.

The V call is TRBV7-9, the J call TRBJ2-2; 14 bases agree with TRBD2. Germline CDR1 SEHNR, CDR2 FQNEAQ (reference sequence). V trimming: 4 bases; J trimming: 3 bases; junction bases outside the gene matches: 4. The CDR3 is 17 residues long. The CDR3 loop reads CASSWTSGRRDTGELFF. The CDR3 nucleotides read TGTGCCAGCAGCTGGACTAGCGGGAGGAGGGACACCGGGGAGCTGTTTTTT.

The rearrangement joins TRBV5-8 to TRBJ2-5, with D maybe TRBD2 (6 bases). The CDR3 is 14 amino acids. Between the trimmed V and J ends, which lost 2 bases and 5 bases, there was a span of 13 bases. Per the germline V gene, CDR1 is SGHTS and CDR2 is YDEGEE. The CDR3 DNA sequence: TGTGCCAGCAGCTTCCCCGGGGGTGACGAGACCCAGTACTTC. This codes for CASSFPGGDETQYF.

The chain joins TRBV5-4 to TRBJ2-7; D not resolved. CDR3 length equals 12 residues. Trimming pared 4 bases from V and 9 bases from J, leaving 14 bases between. CDR1 SGHNT and CDR2 YYREEE come from the germline V gene (reference sequence). CDR3 region: CASSDQYLRQYF. CDR3 in DNA: TGTGCCAGCAGCGACCAATACTTGCGGCAGTACTTC. Together with reference TRBV5-4 and TRBJ2-7, the CDR3 gives the full variable domain: ETGVTQSPTHLIKTRGQQVTLRCSSQSGHNTVSWYQQALGQGPQFIFQYYREEENGRGNFPPRFSGLQFPNYSSELNVNALELDDSALYLCASSDQYLRQYFGPGTRLTVT.

The rearrangement links TRBV15 to TRBJ1-1; weak D call: TRBD1 (5 bases). This CDR3 is 17 amino acids long. Germline assignment: CDR1 LNHNV and CDR2 YYDKDF (reference sequence). V gave up 5 bases and J gave up 4 bases, with 23 bases separating them. DNA of the CDR3: TGTGCCACCAGCCGCCCCCCGGGACGCCGGGTGGGCACTGAAGCTTTCTTT. Translated: CATSRPPGRRVGTEAFF.

J is TRBJ1-1 and V is TRBV19; D may be TRBD1 (6 bases). The CDR3 loop spans 12 amino acids. Germline V CDR1 and CDR2: LNHDA, SQIVND (reference sequence). The CDR3 protein is CSTTDRREEAFF. The CDR3 coding sequence is TGTTCCACCACCGACAGGAGGGAAGAAGCTTTCTTT.

CDR3 amino acids: CASSYSSSVASTDTQYF. Here the CDR3 DNA reads TGTGCCAGCAGTTACTCGAGTTCCGTGGCTAGCACAGATACGCAGTATTTT. This chain links TRBV6-2 or TRBV6-3 with TRBJ2-3, with unresolved D. Trimming took 0 bases from V and 0 from J, leaving 13 bases between them. Looked up from germline, CDR1 is MNHEY and CDR2 is SVGEGT. There are 17 residues in the CDR3.

As for this clone: Germline and junction disagree at one end, which may indicate a read error. The chain employs TRBV7-9 and TRBJ2-3; D is unclear. CDR1 and CDR2 from the germline V gene are SEHNR and FQNEAQ (reference sequence). The CDR3 totals 13 residues. This chain's CDR3 is CASRLGSRNTQYF. CDR3 DNA sequence: TGTGCCAGCAGGTTAGGCTCAAGAAATACGCAGTATTTT.

The rearrangement uses TRBV7-9 and TRBJ2-7; 7 bases fit TRBD1. The trim removed 5 bases at V and 3 bases at J, leaving 4 bases unmatched. Germline V gives CDR1 SEHNR, CDR2 FQNEAQ (reference sequence). The CDR3 covers 13 residues. The DNA of the CDR3 is TGTGCCAGCAGCCCGACAGGGAGCTACGAGCAGTACTTC. It codes for CASSPTGSYEQYF. Combining the CDR3 with reference TRBV7-9 and TRBJ2-7 gives the whole variable domain DTGVSQNPRHKITKRGQNVTFRCDPISEHNRLYWYRQTLGQGPEFLTYFQNEAQLEKSRLLSDRFSAERPKGSFSTLEIQRTEQGDSAMYLCASSPTGSYEQYFGPGTRLTVT.

The chain is built from TRBV7-2 and TRBJ1-2; D call uncertain. The germline V gene encodes CDR1 SGHTA and CDR2 FQGNSA. The V end was cut by 4 bases, the J end by 2 bases, with 11 bases between. CDR3 length: 14 amino acids. The CDR3 nucleotides are TGTGCCAGCAGCTATAATGGACGGAACTATGGCTACACCTTC. Translated: CASSYNGRNYGYTF.

This chain uses TRBV7-9 with TRBJ2-7; D may correspond to TRBD1 or TRBD2 (7 bases each). V lost 5 bases to trimming and J lost 1 base, with 15 bases between them. In germline, CDR1 is SEHNR, CDR2 FQNEAQ (reference sequence). The CDR3 is 15 residues long. The CDR3 DNA reads TGTGCCAGCAGCCGCCAGGGGGGGACTTCCTACGAGCAGTACTTC. It yields the protein CASSRQGGTSYEQYF.

This rearrangement joins TRBV6-5 to TRBJ1-3; no firm D call. Looked up from germline, CDR1 is MNHEY and CDR2 is SVGAGI. V was shortened by 4 bases and J by 3 bases, with 16 bases between the two germline ends. This CDR3 has 16 residues. In nucleotides, the CDR3 is TGTGCCAGCAGTTTAATGGGCCCCGGCTTTGGAAACACCATATATTTT. The encoded protein is CASSLMGPGFGNTIYF.

The chain is built from TRBV28 and TRBJ1-1; D not resolved. Trimming left V 1 base short and J 0 bases short, with 9 bases between. The CDR3 extends over 15 amino acids. Germline V gene sequence: CDR1 MDHEN, CDR2 SYDVKM. In DNA form, the CDR3 reads TGTGCCAGCAGTTTATTCCCGGACTTGAACACTGAAGCTTTCTTT. Its protein is CASSLFPDLNTEAFF.

V and J are TRBV11-2 and TRBJ2-1; TRBD2 might be the D (6 bases). Deletions cut 1 base from V and 3 bases from J, with 10 bases between. CDR1 is SGHAT, CDR2 FQNNGV, per germline. The CDR3 extends over 15 amino acids. The CDR3 region has the DNA TGTGCCAGCAGCTTAGGCGGGGAAGGCTACAATGAGCAGTTCTTC. Its protein product is CASSLGGEGYNEQFF.

V and J are TRBV4-3 and TRBJ1-5, with unresolved D. With 4 bases removed from V and 0 bases from J, the gap between germline ends came to 10 bases. Germline V lookup: CDR1 LGHNA, CDR2 YSLEER. This CDR3 region has 15 residues. CDR3 loop: CASSRDWYSNQPQHF. In DNA, the CDR3 is TGCGCCAGCAGCCGAGACTGGTATAGCAATCAGCCCCAGCATTTT.

The rearrangement uses TRBV24-1 and TRBJ2-7; D uncertain. V was trimmed by 2 bases and J by 1 base, leaving 8 bases between them. The CDR3 extends over 14 amino acids. CDR1 is KGHDR, CDR2 SFDVKD, per germline. The CDR3 loop reads CATSDSDGSYEQYF. As DNA, the CDR3 is TGTGCCACCAGTGATTCGGACGGGTCCTACGAGCAGTACTTC.

The chain carries TRBV30 and TRBJ2-3, with 8 bases lining up with TRBD1. Germline CDR1 GTSNPN, CDR2 SVGIG (reference sequence). The CDR3 has 14 residues. The trim removed 2 bases at V and 2 bases at J, leaving 3 bases unmatched. CDR3 sequence: CAWSSDRVTDTQYF. The CDR3 DNA follows: TGTGCCTGGAGTTCGGACAGGGTCACAGATACGCAGTATTTT.

The rearrangement joins TRBV5-6 to TRBJ1-2; tentative D call: TRBD1 (6 bases). V lost 0 bases to trimming and J lost 8 bases, with 14 bases between them. This CDR3 comprises 14 residues. Germline lookup yields CDR1 SGHDT and CDR2 YYEEEE. This chain's CDR3 is CASSLAAGERGYTF. CDR3 nucleotide sequence: TGTGCCAGCAGCTTGGCGGCAGGGGAAAGAGGCTACACCTTC.

The chain has TRBV3-1 (or the pseudogene TRBV3-2) and TRBJ1-1, with D perhaps TRBD1 (5 bases). This CDR3 is 16 amino acids long. CDR1 is LGHDT, CDR2 YNNKEL, per germline (reference sequence). Trimming removed 0 bases at V and 5 bases at J, with 16 bases between. For the CDR3, the DNA is TGTGCCAGCAGCCAAGAGAATCTTAGGGGTTTAACTGAAGCTTTCTTT. Protein: CASSQENLRGLTEAFF.